This is a list of T cell receptor beta chains from one sample in a study of glioma-infiltrating T cells after dendritic cell vaccination. The data were produced by immunoSEQ multiplex PCR, yet TCRdb's version contains in-frame clones alone and is incomplete. The sample contains around 90,000 clones, around 80% of which appear only once. The starting material was blood, obtained before dendritic cell vaccination. These receptors all stem from a human donor with glioblastoma. The CDR3 runs from the conserved cysteine through the conserved F or W. The order of the fields is V gene, D gene, J gene, clone size, CDR3 DNA, CDR3 protein. A D gene is named only where the DNA matches it firmly. Not all rows give a size; the values are once, few, many and, for expanded clones, a class.

TRBV5-4	NA	TRBJ2-2	few	TGTGCCAGCAGCTTGTGGGGGCCGGGGAACACCGGGGAGCTGTTTTTT	CASSLWGPGNTGELFF
TRBV7-9	NA	TRBJ2-7	NA	TGTGCCAGCAGCCTCGCGGGGGCTGGAGAGCAGTACTTC	CASSLAGAGEQYF
TRBV7-8	TRBD1	TRBJ1-3	NA	TGTGCCAGCAGCTCCCGACAGGGATCGGGAAACACCATATATTTT	CASSSRQGSGNTIYF
TRBV5-1	NA	TRBJ2-2	NA	TGCGCCAGCAGCGACCCTAGGCGCCCGAACACCGGGGAGCTGTTTTTT	CASSDPRRPNTGELFF
TRBV15	NA	TRBJ1-1	NA	TGTGCCACCAGCGAGGGATTAGGGATGAGGGCTTTCTTT	CATSEGLGMRAFF
TRBV5-1	NA	TRBJ2-5	NA	TGCGCCAGCAGCTTAAGACTAACCCAAGAGACCCAGTACTTC	CASSLRLTQETQYF
TRBV27	TRBD2	TRBJ2-3	NA	TGTGCCAGCAGTTTATCACGCGGGAGTGCAGATACGCAGTATTTT	CASSLSRGSADTQYF
TRBV21-1	NA	TRBJ2-7	NA	TGTGCCAGCAGCAAAGAGGGTGGGGACAGGGTCTTGTACTACGAGCAGTACTTC	CASSKEGGDRVLYYEQYF
TRBV30	NA	TRBJ1-4	NA	TGTGCCTGGAGTAAGGCCAGGGAAAAACTGTTTTTT	CAWSKAREKLFF
TRBV4-1	NA	TRBJ1-2	NA	TGCGCCAGCAGCCAGAATCTAGGAACATATGGCTACACCTTC	CASSQNLGTYGYTF
TRBV6-1	NA	TRBJ2-2	NA	TGTGCCAGCAGACTGGACAGGAACACCGGGGAGCTGTTTTTT	CASRLDRNTGELFF
TRBV7-6	TRBD1	TRBJ1-6	NA	TGTGCCAGCAGCATGACAGGGAACAATTCACCCCTCCACTTT	CASSMTGNNSPLHF
TRBV5-1	TRBD2	TRBJ2-4	NA	TGCGCCAGCAGCTTGGCCGGCGTTAGAGCGGGATTAGCCAAAAACATTCAGTACTTC	CASSLAGVRAGLAKNIQYF
TRBV6-6	NA	TRBJ2-1	NA	TGTGCCAGCAGTTACTCTGAGACTCCCGGGGATGAGCAGTTCTTC	CASSYSETPGDEQFF
TRBV6-1	NA	TRBJ2-2	NA	TGTGCCAGCAGTGCTGTAACCGGGGAGCTGTTTTTT	CASSAVTGELFF
TRBV1	NA	TRBJ2-5	once	TGCACCAGCAGCCAAGATAAAGGACTAGCCCAACAAGAGACCCAGTACTTC	CTSSQDKGLAQQETQYF
TRBV5-6	TRBD2	TRBJ2-7	NA	TGTGCCAGCAGCTCTTTAGCGGGAGCTTCCTACGAGCAGTACTTC	CASSSLAGASYEQYF
TRBV30	NA	TRBJ1-2	NA	TGTGCCTGGAGTCACACGTATGAGAGGGATGGCTACACCTTC	CAWSHTYERDGYTF
TRBV4-1	TRBD2	TRBJ2-5	NA	TGCGCCAGCAGCCAAGACCGGACTAGCGGGGGGGCTGGAGAGGAGACCCAGTACTTC	CASSQDRTSGGAGEETQYF
TRBV18	NA	TRBJ1-2	NA	TGTGCCAGCTCACCGCCACATGACTATGGCTACACCTTC	CASSPPHDYGYTF
TRBV6-5	TRBD2	TRBJ2-2	NA	TGTGCCAGCAGCGCTAGGTGGCGGGAGGGTTCGCTGTTTTTT	CASSARWREGSLFF
TRBV7-9	TRBD1	TRBJ1-2	NA	TGTGCCAGCAGCTTGGGACAGTCCGGGACAGGGAAAGGCTACACCTTC	CASSLGQSGTGKGYTF
TRBV5-1	TRBD2	TRBJ2-5	NA	TGCGCCAGCAGCCGTGGGACTAGCGGGAGTGGGGGGACCCAGTACTTC	CASSRGTSGSGGTQYF
TRBV18	NA	TRBJ1-2	NA	TGTGCCAGCTCGTCAGACAGAGACTATGGCTACACCTTC	CASSSDRDYGYTF
TRBV19	TRBD2	TRBJ2-3	NA	TGTGCCAGTAGTCACCACCGACTAGCGGGGGGACCAGATACGCAGTATTTT	CASSHHRLAGGPDTQYF
TRBV5-4	NA	TRBJ1-1	NA	TGTGCCAGCAGCTCTAAGCGGACGGGTAACACTGAAGCTTTCTTT	CASSSKRTGNTEAFF
TRBV9	NA	TRBJ1-2	NA	TGTGCCAGCAGCGCGACGACAGTTGCTAACTATGGCTACACCTTC	CASSATTVANYGYTF
TRBV6-5	NA	TRBJ2-7	once	TGTGCCAGCAGTTACGCCGGGGCCTACGAGCAGTACTTC	CASSYAGAYEQYF
TRBV5-1	TRBD1	TRBJ2-5	NA	TGCGCCAGCAGCCCTGGACAGGGTGGGTGGGAGACCCAGTACTTC	CASSPGQGGWETQYF
TRBV5-1	TRBD1	TRBJ2-1	once	TGCGCCAGCAGCTTGGTGGACAGGGGGTTGAATGAGCAGTTCTTC	CASSLVDRGLNEQFF
TRBV10-3	NA	TRBJ2-7	few	TGTGCCATCAGTGCCGGTGGGCACTACGAGCAGTACTTC	CAISAGGHYEQYF
TRBV27	TRBD1	TRBJ1-1	NA	TGTGCCAGCAGTTTATTGGGACAGGGCTCGGGCACTGAAGCTTTCTTT	CASSLLGQGSGTEAFF
TRBV4-1	TRBD2	TRBJ2-7	NA	TGCGCCAGCAGCCTTAGGTACTTAGCGGGAGACGAGCAGTACTTC	CASSLRYLAGDEQYF
TRBV4-1	NA	TRBJ1-3	NA	TGCGCCAGCAGCCAAGTAGGGGTTGACAGAACGGGAAACACCATATATTTT	CASSQVGVDRTGNTIYF
TRBV14	TRBD1	TRBJ2-7	NA	TGTGCCAGCAGCCCGGCCGTCGGACAGGGTCTGATACACGAGCAGTACTTC	CASSPAVGQGLIHEQYF
TRBV7-6	NA	TRBJ2-5	NA	TGTGCCAGCAGCCCCATGTCCGGAGACCAAGAGACCCAGTACTTC	CASSPMSGDQETQYF
TRBV18	TRBD1	TRBJ1-1	NA	TGTGCCAGCTCACCACCTAACCAGGGGGTCACTGAAGCTTTCTTT	CASSPPNQGVTEAFF
TRBV27	TRBD1	TRBJ1-4	few	TGTGCCAGCAGTTTATACGCCCCGGGACAGGAAGTTGGCTGGGTTAATGAAAAACTGTTTTTT	CASSLYAPGQEVGWVNEKLFF
TRBV18	TRBD2	TRBJ2-5	NA	TGTGCCAGCTCACCAGGGACTAGCGGACAAGAGACCCAGTACTTC	CASSPGTSGQETQYF
TRBV2	NA	TRBJ1-1	NA	TGTGCCAGCGGGACTTACGCTTTCTTT	CASGTYAFF
TRBV4-2	NA	TRBJ2-3	few	TGTGCCAGCAGCCCCGGACTAGATACGCAGTATTTT	CASSPGLDTQYF
TRBV2	NA	TRBJ2-7	NA	TGTGCCAGCAGCGAGTCCCGGGACTTCTACGAGCAGTACTTC	CASSESRDFYEQYF
TRBV7-6	NA	TRBJ2-7	NA	TGTGCCACCACAGGGTGGCTAGCGGCCTCCTACGAGCAGTACTTC	CATTGWLAASYEQYF
TRBV19	TRBD1	TRBJ1-3	NA	TGTGCCAGTAGTATAGGGGGACAGGACAGGGGAGGCTCTGGAAACACCATATATTTT	CASSIGGQDRGGSGNTIYF